This T cell receptor (beta chain) was observed in a study of long-term antiretroviral therapy in people with HIV. Study-wide points: For ART adherence, viral resistance and therapy changes, no data were available.

The germline V gene encodes CDR1 SGHDT and CDR2 YYEEEE. This CDR3 spans 13 amino acids. The V and J ends lost 2 bases and 10 bases, in that order; junction bases with no gene match: 6. As to this clone: Its antigen is still unknown.

Runs used v3.0 of the immunoSEQ assay and were done at survey level. TCRdb's table, derived via immunoSEQ multiplex PCR, lists solely in-frame clones and lacks some. This table has 30,000 to 40,000 clones, about 80% appearing once. Sequencing used unsorted PBMCs, obtained 0.4 years before starting antiretroviral therapy. This sequence was found in a man aged 18 to 30 with HIV. The rearrangement joins TRBV5-6 to TRBJ1-1; 9 positions match TRBD1. The CDR3 loop is CASSFGTGLGAFF. The CDR3 nucleotides read TGTGCCAGCAGCTTCGGGACAGGGTTGGGAGCTTTCTTT.